A single TCR beta chain is shown here with its context. What it binds is not known. Measured with immunoSEQ multiplex PCR; TCRdb has only the in-frame clones, and not every one. The sample lists 100,000 to 150,000 clones; 75% to 90% were seen once. The CDR3 covers 14 residues. The germline V gene has CDR1 MNHEY and CDR2 SVGAGI. The V end lost 4 bases, the J end lost 3 bases, and 12 bases lay between the germline ends. The sample originates from a study of T cell responses to AZD1222 COVID-19 vaccine. Study-wide points: At 160-218 and 743-854, vaccine-associated CD4 TCRs were dominant, and they spanned spike. Repertoire collection took place solely once the T cell response had peaked. Compared with day 0, the breadth and depth of the Spike-specific TCR repertoire rose significantly after two doses of AZD1222. Clonal diversity may have been underestimated, and the donors were mostly white British, with more females than males.

The chain carries TRBV6-5 and TRBJ1-2, with D maybe TRBD1 (5 bases). This receptor was obtained from an adult in good health. This specimen consisted of peripheral blood, obtained on day 0 of MenACWY control vaccination. The CDR3 DNA is TGTGCCAGCAGTTCCTTGGGACGGTACTATGGCTACACCTTC. It is translated as CASSSLGRYYGYTF.